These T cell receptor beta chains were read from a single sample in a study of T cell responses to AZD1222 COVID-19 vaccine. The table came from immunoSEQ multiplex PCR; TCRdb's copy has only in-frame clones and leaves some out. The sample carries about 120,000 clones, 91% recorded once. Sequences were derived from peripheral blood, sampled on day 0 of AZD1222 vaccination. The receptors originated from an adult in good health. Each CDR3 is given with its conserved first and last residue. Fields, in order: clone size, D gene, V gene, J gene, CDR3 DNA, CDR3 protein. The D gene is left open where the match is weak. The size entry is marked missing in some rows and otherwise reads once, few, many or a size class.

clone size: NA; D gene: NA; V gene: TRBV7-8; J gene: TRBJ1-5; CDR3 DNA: TGTGCCAGCAGCTTCCCAGCCGGCGACAGCCAAGATCAGCCCCAGCATTTT; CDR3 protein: CASSFPAGDSQDQPQHF
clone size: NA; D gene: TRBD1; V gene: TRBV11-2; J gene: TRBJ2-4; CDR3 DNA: TGTGCCAGCAGCTTAGAGACGGGACAGGGCCAGTACTTC; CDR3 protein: CASSLETGQGQYF
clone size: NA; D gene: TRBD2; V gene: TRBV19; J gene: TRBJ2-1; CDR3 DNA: TGTGCCAGTAGAAGCAGGAGTAGCGGGACCTCCTACAATGAGCAGTTCTTC; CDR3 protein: CASRSRSSGTSYNEQFF
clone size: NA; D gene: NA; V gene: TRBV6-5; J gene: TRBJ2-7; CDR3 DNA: TGTGCCAGCACCCACCCGGGGGTAGTTCACGAGCAGTACTTC; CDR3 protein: CASTHPGVVHEQYF
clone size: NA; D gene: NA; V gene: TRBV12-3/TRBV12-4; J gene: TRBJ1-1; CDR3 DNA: TGTGCCAGCGAGGGGGGCCCTGAAGCTTTCTTT; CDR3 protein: CASEGGPEAFF
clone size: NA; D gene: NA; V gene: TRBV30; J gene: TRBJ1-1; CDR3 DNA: TGTGCCTGGAGGATTGAGGCTGAAGCTTTCTTT; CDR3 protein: CAWRIEAEAFF
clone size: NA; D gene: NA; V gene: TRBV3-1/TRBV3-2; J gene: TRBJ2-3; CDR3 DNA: TGTGCCAGCAGCCAAGTTGGAAGGGGAGATACGCAGTATTTT; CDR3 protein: CASSQVGRGDTQYF
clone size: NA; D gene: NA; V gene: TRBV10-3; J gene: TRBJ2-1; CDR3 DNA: TGTGCCATCAGTGACGGCGGCAATGAGCAGTTCTTC; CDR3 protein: CAISDGGNEQFF
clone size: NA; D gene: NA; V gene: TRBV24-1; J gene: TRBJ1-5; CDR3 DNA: TGTGCCACCAGTGATTCAACCCGGGGACAAAGGGATCAGCCCCAGCATTTT; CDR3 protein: CATSDSTRGQRDQPQHF
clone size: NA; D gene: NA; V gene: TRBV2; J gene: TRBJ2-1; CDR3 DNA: TGTGCCAGCAGTGACAATGAGCAGTTCTTC; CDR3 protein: CASSDNEQFF
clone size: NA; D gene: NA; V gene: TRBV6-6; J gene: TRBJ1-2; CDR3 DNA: TGTGCCAGCAGTTCCCACAGGAGACCCTATGGCTACACCTTC; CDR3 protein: CASSSHRRPYGYTF
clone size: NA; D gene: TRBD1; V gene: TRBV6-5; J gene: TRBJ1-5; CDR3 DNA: TGTGCCAGCAGCTTAAAGCCCGGGACAGGCATCAATTTT; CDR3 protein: CASSLKPGTGINF
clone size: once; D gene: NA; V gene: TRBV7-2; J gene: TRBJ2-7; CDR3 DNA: TGTGCCAGCAGCTCATCACCCTACGAGCAGTACTTC; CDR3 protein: CASSSSPYEQYF
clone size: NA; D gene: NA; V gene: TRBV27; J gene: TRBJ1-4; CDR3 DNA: TGTGCCAGCAAGGGGGTCCCCAATGAAAAACTGTTTTTT; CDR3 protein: CASKGVPNEKLFF
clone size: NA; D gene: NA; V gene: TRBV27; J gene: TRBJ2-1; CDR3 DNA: TGTGCCAGCAGTCTAAATCACGGGGGAGTTGAGCAGTTCTTC; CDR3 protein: CASSLNHGGVEQFF
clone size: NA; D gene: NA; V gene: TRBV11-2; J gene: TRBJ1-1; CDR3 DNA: TGTGCCAGCAGCTTGTGGGGGGCCGGGAAAACCACGAACACTGAAGCTTTCTTT; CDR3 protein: CASSLWGAGKTTNTEAFF
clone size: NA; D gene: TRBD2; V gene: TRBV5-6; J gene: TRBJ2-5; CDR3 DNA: TGTGCCAGCAGCCGACTAGCGGGATTCAGCGGGCGGTGGGAGACCCAGTACTTC; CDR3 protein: CASSRLAGFSGRWETQYF
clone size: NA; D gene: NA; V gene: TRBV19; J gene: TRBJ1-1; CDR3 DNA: TGTGCCAGTAGCTCCCTCAGGGTATCGGCTTTCTTT; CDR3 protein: CASSSLRVSAFF
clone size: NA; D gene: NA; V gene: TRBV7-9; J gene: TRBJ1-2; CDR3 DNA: TGTGCCAGCAGCCCCCGGGCGACTCCTACTCATGGCTACACCTTC; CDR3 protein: CASSPRATPTHGYTF
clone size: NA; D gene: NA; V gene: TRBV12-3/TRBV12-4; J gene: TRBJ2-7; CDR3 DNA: TGTGCCAGCAGTATCAGTTCCTACGAGCAGTACTTC; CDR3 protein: CASSISSYEQYF
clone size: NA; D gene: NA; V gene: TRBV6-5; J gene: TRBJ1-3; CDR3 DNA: TGTGCCAGCAGTTACTCAGGGAGCTCTGGAAACACCATATATTTT; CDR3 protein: CASSYSGSSGNTIYF
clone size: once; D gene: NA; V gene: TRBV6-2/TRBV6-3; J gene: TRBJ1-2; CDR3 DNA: TGTGCCAGCAGTGCGGCAGGGCCGACCTATGGCCACACCTTC; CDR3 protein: CASSAAGPTYGHTF
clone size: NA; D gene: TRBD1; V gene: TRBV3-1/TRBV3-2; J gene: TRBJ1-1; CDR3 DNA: TGTGCCAGCAGCCAAGCCGGACAGGTCACCACTGAAGCTTTCTTT; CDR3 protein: CASSQAGQVTTEAFF
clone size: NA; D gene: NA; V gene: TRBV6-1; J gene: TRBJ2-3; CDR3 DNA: TGTGCCAGCAGTGACGGAACAGTAGGCACAGATACGCAGTATTTT; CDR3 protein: CASSDGTVGTDTQYF
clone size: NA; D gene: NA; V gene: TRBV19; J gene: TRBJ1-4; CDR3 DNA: TGTGCCAGTAGTCCCCTTAGGGATTGGATTGAAAAACTGTTTTTT; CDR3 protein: CASSPLRDWIEKLFF
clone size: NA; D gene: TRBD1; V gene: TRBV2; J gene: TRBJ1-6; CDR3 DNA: TGTGCCAGCAGTGCGGGACAGGGGGCCATACCCCTCCACTTT; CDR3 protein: CASSAGQGAIPLHF
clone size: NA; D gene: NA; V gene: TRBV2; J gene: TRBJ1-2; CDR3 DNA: TGTGCCAGCGGGTCCCGGGACACCCTTGGTGGCTACACCTTC; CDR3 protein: CASGSRDTLGGYTF
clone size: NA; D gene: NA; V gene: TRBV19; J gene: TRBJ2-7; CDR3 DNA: TGTGCCAGTAGCGAGCGTAGGGCCTACGAGCAGTACTTC; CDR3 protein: CASSERRAYEQYF
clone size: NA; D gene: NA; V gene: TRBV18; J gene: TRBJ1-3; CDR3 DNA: TGTGCCAGCTCACCCGGCAGGACCTCTGGAAACACCATATATTTT; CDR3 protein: CASSPGRTSGNTIYF
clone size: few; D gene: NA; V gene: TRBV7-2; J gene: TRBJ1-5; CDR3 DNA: TGTGCCAGCAGCGACGAGAGGACAGCGAATCAGCCCCAGCATTTT; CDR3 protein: CASSDERTANQPQHF
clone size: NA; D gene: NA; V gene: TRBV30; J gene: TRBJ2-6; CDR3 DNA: TGTGCCTGGAGAGGTTCTGGGGCCAACGTCCTGACTTTC; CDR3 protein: CAWRGSGANVLTF
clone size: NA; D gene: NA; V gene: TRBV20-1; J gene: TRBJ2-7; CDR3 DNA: TGCAGTGCTAGTCCGAGGGGTGGCTACGAGCAGTACTTC; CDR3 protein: CSASPRGGYEQYF
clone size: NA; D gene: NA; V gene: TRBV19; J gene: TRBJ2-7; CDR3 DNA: TGTGCCAGTAGTATCCAACGGGGCGCCTACGAGCAGTACTTC; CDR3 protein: CASSIQRGAYEQYF
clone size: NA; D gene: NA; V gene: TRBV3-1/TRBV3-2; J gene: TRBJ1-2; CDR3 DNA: TGTGCCAGCAGCCAGGGGGCTAACTATGGCTACACCTTC; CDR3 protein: CASSQGANYGYTF
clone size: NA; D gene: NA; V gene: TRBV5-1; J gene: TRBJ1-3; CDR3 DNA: TGCGCCAGCAGCCGCGGGGACGCTCCCTCTGGAAACACCATATATTTT; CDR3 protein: CASSRGDAPSGNTIYF
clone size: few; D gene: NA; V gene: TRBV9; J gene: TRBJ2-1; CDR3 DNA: TGTGCCAGCAGCGGACTGCCTCTCCCTAATGAGCAGTTCTTC; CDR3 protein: CASSGLPLPNEQFF
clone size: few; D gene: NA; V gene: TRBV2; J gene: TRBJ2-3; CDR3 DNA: TGTGCCAGCAGCCTTACAGATACGCAGTATTTT; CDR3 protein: CASSLTDTQYF
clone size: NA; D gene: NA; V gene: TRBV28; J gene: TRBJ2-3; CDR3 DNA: TGTGCCATCCTCGAAACAGGGATCGCCACAGATACGCAGTATTTT; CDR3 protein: CAILETGIATDTQYF
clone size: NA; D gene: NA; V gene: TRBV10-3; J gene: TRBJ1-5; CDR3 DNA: TGTGCCATCAGTGAGTTAAGGGGGGTATCTCAGCCCCAGCATTTT; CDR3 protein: CAISELRGVSQPQHF
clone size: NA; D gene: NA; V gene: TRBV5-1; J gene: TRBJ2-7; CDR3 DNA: TGCGCCAGCAGCTTGTGGTTGGGTAGCTCCTACGAGCAGTACTTC; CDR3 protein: CASSLWLGSSYEQYF
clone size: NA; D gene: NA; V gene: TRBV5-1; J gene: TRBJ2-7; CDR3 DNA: TGCGCCAGCAGCCTCCACGACGAGCAGTACTTC; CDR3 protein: CASSLHDEQYF
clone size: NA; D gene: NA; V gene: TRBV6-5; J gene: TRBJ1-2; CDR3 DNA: TGTGCCAGCAGGCAGGGTAGCTATGGCTACACCTTC; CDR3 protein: CASRQGSYGYTF
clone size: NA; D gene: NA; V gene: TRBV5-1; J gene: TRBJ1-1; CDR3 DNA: TGCGCCAGCACCTCTACCTTGAACACTGAAGCTTTCTTT; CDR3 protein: CASTSTLNTEAFF
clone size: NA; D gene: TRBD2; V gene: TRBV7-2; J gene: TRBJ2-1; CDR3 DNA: TGTGCCAGCAGCTTAGTAGGGACTAGCGGTCCCAATGAGCAGTTCTTC; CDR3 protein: CASSLVGTSGPNEQFF
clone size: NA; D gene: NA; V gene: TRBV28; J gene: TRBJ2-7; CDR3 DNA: TGTGCCAGCAGTTCCGTGGAAGGAGGGAGCTCCTACGAGCAGTACTTC; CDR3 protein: CASSSVEGGSSYEQYF
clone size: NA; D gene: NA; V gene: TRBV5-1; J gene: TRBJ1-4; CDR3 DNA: TGCGCCAGCAGCTTGGCGTGGGGGCTGGGGGAAAAACTGTTTTTT; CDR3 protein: CASSLAWGLGEKLFF
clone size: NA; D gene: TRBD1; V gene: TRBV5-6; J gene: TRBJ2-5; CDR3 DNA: TGTGCCAGCAGCACAACCCGGGACAGGGTAAAAGAGACCCAGTACTTC; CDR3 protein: CASSTTRDRVKETQYF
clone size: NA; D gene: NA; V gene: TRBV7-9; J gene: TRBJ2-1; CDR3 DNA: TGTGCCAGCAGCTTAAGGGTTGGGCAGGCGGAGGTTGAGCAGTTCTTC; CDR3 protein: CASSLRVGQAEVEQFF
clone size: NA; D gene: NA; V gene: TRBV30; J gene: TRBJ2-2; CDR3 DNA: TGTGCCTGGAGAGGGACTTTCACCGGGGAGCTGTTTTTT; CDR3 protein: CAWRGTFTGELFF
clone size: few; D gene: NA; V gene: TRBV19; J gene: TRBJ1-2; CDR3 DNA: TGTGCCAGTAGGGCCTCAGGTGGTGATGGCTACACCTTC; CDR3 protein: CASRASGGDGYTF
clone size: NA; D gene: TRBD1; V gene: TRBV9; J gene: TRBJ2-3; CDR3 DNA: TGTGCCAGCAGCGTAGGGACAGGAACAGATACGCAGTATTTT; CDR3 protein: CASSVGTGTDTQYF
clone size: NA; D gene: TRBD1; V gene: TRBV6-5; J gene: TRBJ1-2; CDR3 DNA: TGTGCCAGCAGTTACTCGTACAGGGGTTCCTATGGCTACACCTTC; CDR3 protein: CASSYSYRGSYGYTF